A single count supports the clone carrying this TCR beta chain. Time point here: baseline, week 1 (first vaccination visit). Described treatment: pre-vaccination baseline after standard-of-care therapy. Profiled with immunoSEQ multiplex PCR; TCRdb holds only in-frame clones, not every one. Among nearly 15,000 clones listed, 85% to 90% were seen once. The data are from a study of a mutant IDH1 vaccine in newly diagnosed glioma. V was shortened by 0 bases and J by 1 base, with 23 bases between the two germline ends. The CDR3 consists of 20 residues. The germline V gene has CDR1 SGHRS and CDR2 YFSETQ. The source was PBMCs, collected from a glioma patient treated with radiotherapy, temozolomide or both. This TCR was recovered from a woman aged 40 to 55 with glioma. Some clones in this sample may be carry-over from other donors' samples. The V and J genes are TRBV5-1 and TRBJ1-3, with D maybe TRBD1 (5 bases). The CDR3 DNA reads as TGCGCCAGCAGCTTGGGACTTAGTACCGGCCCCCGGGGGTCTGGAAACACCATATATTTT. This translates into CASSLGLSTGPRGSGNTIYF.